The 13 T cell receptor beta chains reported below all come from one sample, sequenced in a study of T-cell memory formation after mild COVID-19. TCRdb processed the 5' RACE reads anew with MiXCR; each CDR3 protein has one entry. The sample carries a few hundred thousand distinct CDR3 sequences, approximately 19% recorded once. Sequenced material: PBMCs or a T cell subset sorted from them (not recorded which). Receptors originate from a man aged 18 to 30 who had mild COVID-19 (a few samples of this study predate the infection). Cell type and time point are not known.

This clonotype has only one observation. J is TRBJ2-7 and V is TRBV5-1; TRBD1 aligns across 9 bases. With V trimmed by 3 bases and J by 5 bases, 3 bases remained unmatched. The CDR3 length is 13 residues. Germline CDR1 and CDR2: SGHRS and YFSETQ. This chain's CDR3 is CASSYRTGDEQYV. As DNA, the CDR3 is TGCGCCAGCAGCTACCGGACAGGGGACGAGCAGTACGTC.

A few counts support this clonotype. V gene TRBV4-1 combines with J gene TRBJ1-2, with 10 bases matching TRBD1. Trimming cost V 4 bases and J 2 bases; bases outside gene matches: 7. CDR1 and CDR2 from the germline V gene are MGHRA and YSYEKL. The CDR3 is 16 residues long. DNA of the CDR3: TGCGCCAGCAGCCCCCCTGGGACAGGGGCCAACTATGGCTACACCTTC. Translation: CASSPPGTGANYGYTF.

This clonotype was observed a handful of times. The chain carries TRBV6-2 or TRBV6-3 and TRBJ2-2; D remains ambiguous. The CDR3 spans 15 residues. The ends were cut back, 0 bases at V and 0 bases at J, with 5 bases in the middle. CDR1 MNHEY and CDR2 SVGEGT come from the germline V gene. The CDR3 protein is CASSYSKSNTGELFF. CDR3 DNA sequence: TGTGCCAGCAGTTACTCGAAATCGAACACCGGGGAGCTGTTTTTT.

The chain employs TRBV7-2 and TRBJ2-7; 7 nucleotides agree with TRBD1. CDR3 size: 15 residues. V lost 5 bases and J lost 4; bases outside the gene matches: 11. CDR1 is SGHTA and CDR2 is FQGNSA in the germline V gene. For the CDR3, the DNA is TGTGCCAGCAGCCCAGACAGGGTAGCTCTGTACGAGCAGTACTTC. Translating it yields CASSPDRVALYEQYF.

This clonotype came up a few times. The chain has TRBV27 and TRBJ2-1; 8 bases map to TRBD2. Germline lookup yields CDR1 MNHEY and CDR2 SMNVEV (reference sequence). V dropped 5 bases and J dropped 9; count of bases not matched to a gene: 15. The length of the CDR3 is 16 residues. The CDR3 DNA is TGTGCCAGCAGTGCGCCGGGCGGGGGGCTCCCGGGTGAGCAGTTCTTC. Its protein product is CASSAPGGGLPGEQFF.

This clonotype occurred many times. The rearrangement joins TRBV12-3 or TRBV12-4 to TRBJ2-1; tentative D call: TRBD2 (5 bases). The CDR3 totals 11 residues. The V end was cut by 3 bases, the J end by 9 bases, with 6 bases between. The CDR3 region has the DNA TGTGCCAGCAGTTTCGGGGTTGAGCAGTTCTTC. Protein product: CASSFGVEQFF.

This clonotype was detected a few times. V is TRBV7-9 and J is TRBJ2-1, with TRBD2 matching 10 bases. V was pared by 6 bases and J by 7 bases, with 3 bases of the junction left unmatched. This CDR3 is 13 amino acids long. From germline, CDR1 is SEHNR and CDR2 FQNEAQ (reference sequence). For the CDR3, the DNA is TGTGCCAGCAGAAGCGGGGGGGCAAATGAGCAGTTCTTC. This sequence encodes CASRSGGANEQFF.

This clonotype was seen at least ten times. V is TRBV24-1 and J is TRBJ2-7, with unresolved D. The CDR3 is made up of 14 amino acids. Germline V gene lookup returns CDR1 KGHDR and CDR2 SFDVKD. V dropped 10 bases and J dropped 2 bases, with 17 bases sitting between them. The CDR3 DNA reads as TGTGCCACGAACCCGGCAGAAAGGGCCTACGAGCAGTACTTC. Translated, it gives CATNPAERAYEQYF.

The CDR3 sequence: CASSPQGAGGETQYF. Here the CDR3 DNA reads TGTGCCAGCAGTCCACAGGGGGCAGGAGGGGAGACCCAGTACTTC. The chain joins TRBV28 to TRBJ2-5; 9 bases map to TRBD1. Germline loops: CDR1 MDHEN, CDR2 SYDVKM. Trimming took 5 bases from V and 5 from J; bases not matched to a gene: 9. The CDR3 runs 15 residues.

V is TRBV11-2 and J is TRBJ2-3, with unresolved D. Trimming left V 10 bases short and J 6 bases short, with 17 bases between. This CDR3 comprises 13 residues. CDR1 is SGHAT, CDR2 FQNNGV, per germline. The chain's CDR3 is CATARSRADTQYF. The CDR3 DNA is TGTGCCACCGCGAGGTCCCGGGCGGATACGCAGTATTTT.

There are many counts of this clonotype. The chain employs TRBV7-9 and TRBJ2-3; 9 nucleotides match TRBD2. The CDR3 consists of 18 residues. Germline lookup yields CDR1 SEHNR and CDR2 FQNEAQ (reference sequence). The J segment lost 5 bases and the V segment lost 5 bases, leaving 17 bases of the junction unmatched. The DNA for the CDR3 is TGTGCCAGCAGCCCCAAGGGTAGCGGGGGCGCCGGGGGAGATACGCAGTATTTT. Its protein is CASSPKGSGGAGGDTQYF. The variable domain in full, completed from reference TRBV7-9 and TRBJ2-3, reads DTGVSQNPRHKITKRGQNVTFRCDPISEHNRLYWYRQTLGQGPEFLTYFQNEAQLEKSRLLSDRFSAERPKGSFSTLEIQRTEQGDSAMYLCASSPKGSGGAGGDTQYFGPGTRLTVL.

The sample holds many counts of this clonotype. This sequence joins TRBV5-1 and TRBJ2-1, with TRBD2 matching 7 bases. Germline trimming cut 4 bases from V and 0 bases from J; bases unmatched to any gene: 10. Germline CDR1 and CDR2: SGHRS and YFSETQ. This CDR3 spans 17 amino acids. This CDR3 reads CASSPKAGTSSYNEQFF. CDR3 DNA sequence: TGCGCCAGCAGCCCCAAAGCGGGGACCAGCTCCTACAATGAGCAGTTCTTC.

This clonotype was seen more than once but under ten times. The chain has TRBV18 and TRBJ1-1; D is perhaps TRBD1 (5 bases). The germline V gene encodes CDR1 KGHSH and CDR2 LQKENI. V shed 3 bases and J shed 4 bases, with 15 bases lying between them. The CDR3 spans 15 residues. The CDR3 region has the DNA TGTGCCAGCTCACCCCTACCACCCGGGACCACTGAAGCTTTCTTT. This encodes CASSPLPPGTTEAFF.